This T cell receptor (beta chain) was retrieved from a study of somatic mutations in cytotoxic T cells in rheumatoid arthritis. A note on this clone: Its target is unknown.

Study-level points and caveats: Rheumatoid arthritis patients, but not healthy controls, exhibited increasing CD8+ clonality with age. Rheumatoid arthritis patients and age-matched healthy controls showed no significant difference in CD8+ T-cell clonality.

Authors' methods: Large patient CD8+ clones, those above 1%, rarely matched published virus-specific TCRB sequences. Only in-frame clones appear in the TCRdb table, and some are missing; sequencing was by immunoSEQ multiplex PCR. V, J and clone size reflect that table, while D and trimming were determined from the DNA. The sample records approximately 15,000 clones, just under 85% being singletons. Trimming at V came to 1 base and at J to 6 bases, leaving 3 bases not matched to a gene. Looked up from germline, CDR1 is SGHVS and CDR2 is FNYEAQ. This CDR3 comprises 14 residues. Isolation of CD4+ and CD8+ cells used positive magnetic bead selection, with purity checked by flow cytometry.

Sample: CD8+ T cells sorted from blood. The receptor's source is an adult with rheumatoid arthritis. The chain joins TRBV7-6 to TRBJ2-3, with 8 bases fitting TRBD2. The CDR3 spells CASSLGGGGDTQYF. The CDR3 coding sequence is TGTGCCAGCAGCTTAGGAGGCGGGGGGGATACGCAGTATTTT.